This TCR beta chain stems from a study of blood T cell repertoires in COVID-19. Overall study: In each case, the material was cDNA or gDNA derived from T cells, B-cell-depleted T cells, or PBMCs.

The CDR3 has 18 residues. CDR1 is LNHDA and CDR2 is SQIVND in the germline V gene (reference sequence). The V segment lost 1 base and the J segment 0 bases; nucleotides outside the gene matches: 10. Clones were read by immunoSEQ multiplex PCR, and TCRdb kept only the in-frame ones, dropping some. The sample lists some 71,000 clones, 86% occurring once. The receptor's source is a man aged 25 to 40 with acute or convalescent COVID-19. Sequencing was performed on peripheral blood. The chain has TRBV19 and TRBJ1-1; 8 nucleotides match TRBD1. CDR3 in amino acids: CASSIGLKGQAMNTEAFF. The DNA of the CDR3 is TGTGCCAGTAGTATAGGCCTAAAGGGACAGGCGATGAACACTGAAGCTTTCTTT.